This entry is about one T cell receptor (beta chain). Its antigen is not identified. The data belong to a study of beta chain features in type 1 diabetes. Study results and limitations: In every one of the four CD4+ subsets, TCRB CDR3s were moderately but significantly shorter in Type 1 diabetes patients.

Every isolated RNA sample was fully reverse transcribed, so sequencing captured expressed TCRB transcripts. Only in-frame clones appear in the TCRdb table, and some are missing; sequencing was by immunoSEQ multiplex PCR. Found here are about 700,000 clones, around 15% of them singletons; the top ten hold approximately 0.022%. The CDR3 loop spans 13 amino acids. The germline V gene has CDR1 KGHSH and CDR2 LQKENI. The trim removed 6 bases at V and 3 bases at J, leaving 4 bases unmatched. The clonotype originates from a man between 18 and 35 years old with type 1 diabetes. The chain has TRBV18 and TRBJ1-1; 7 bases align to TRBD1. Sample: naive CD4+ T cells from blood. This chain's CDR3 is CASSTGVDTEAFF. CDR3 DNA sequence: TGTGCCAGCTCCACAGGGGTGGACACTGAAGCTTTCTTT.